This T cell receptor beta chain was obtained from a study of cytomegalovirus exposure and HLA in healthy donors. A multiplex PCR was run with 60 Vbeta primers and 13 Jbeta primers. Assay used: immunoSEQ multiplex PCR; TCRdb lists only in-frame clones, some missing. The sample shows approximately 220,000 clones, over 60% of them seen only once. The trim removed 5 bases at V and 5 bases at J, leaving 5 bases unmatched. Per germline, CDR1 LNHDA and CDR2 SQIVND (reference sequence). The CDR3 loop spans 14 amino acids. The chain joins TRBV19 to TRBJ1-1; 10 nucleotides match TRBD1. The sequenced sample consisted of PBMCs. This clonotype originated in a man in his late teens or twenties in good health and CMV-seronegative. The CDR3 sequence is CASSLGQGGTEAFF. As DNA, the CDR3 is TGTGCCAGTAGTCTCGGACAGGGGGGGACTGAAGCTTTCTTT.